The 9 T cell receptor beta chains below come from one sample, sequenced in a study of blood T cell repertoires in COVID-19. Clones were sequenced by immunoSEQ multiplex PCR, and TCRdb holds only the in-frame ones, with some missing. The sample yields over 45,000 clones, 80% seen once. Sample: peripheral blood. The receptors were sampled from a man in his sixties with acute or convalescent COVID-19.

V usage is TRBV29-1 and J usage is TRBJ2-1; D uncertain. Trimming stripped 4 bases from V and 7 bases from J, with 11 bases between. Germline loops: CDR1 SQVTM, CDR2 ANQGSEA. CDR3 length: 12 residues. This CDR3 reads CSVGVIGNEQFF. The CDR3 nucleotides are TGCAGCGTTGGGGTAATCGGGAATGAGCAGTTCTTC.

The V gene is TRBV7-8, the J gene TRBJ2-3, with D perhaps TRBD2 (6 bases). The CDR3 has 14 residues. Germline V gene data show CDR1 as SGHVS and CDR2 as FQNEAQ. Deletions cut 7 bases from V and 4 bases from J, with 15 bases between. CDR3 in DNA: TGTGCCAGCACCCATCGCCGGGGGTCAGATACGCAGTATTTT. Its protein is CASTHRRGSDTQYF. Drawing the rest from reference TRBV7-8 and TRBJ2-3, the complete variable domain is GAGVSQSPRYKVAKRGQDVALRCDPISGHVSLFWYQQALGQGPEFLTYFQNEAQLDKSGLPSDRFFAERPEGSVSTLKIQRTQQEDSAVYLCASTHRRGSDTQYFGPGTRLTVL.

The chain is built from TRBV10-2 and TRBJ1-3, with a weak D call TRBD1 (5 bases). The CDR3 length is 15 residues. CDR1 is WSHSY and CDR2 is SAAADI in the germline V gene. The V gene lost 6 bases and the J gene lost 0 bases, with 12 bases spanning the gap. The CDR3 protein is CASSLGHVSGNTIYF. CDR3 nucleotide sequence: TGCGCCAGCAGCCTTGGACACGTCTCTGGAAACACCATATATTTT.

The CDR3 sequence is CASTYRGTSGETQYF. In DNA form, the CDR3 reads TGTGCCAGCACTTATCGCGGGACTAGCGGTGAGACCCAGTACTTC. This chain uses TRBV2 with TRBJ2-5; 11 bases are a match to TRBD2. V gave up 7 bases and J gave up 5 bases; unmatched junction bases: 9. Germline lookup yields CDR1 SNHLY and CDR2 FYNNEI. The CDR3 covers 15 residues.

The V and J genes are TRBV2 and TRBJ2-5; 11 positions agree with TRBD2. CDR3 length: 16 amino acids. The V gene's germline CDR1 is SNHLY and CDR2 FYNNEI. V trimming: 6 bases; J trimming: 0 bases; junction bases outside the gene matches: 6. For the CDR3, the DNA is TGTGCCAGCAGGGTAACTAGCGGGGGTTACCAAGAGACCCAGTACTTC. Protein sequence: CASRVTSGGYQETQYF.

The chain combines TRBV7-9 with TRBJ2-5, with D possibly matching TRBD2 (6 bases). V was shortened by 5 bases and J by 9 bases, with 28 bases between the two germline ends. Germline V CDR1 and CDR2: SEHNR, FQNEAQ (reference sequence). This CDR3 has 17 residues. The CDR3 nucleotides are TGTGCCAGCAGCCCGAATTTAGGCAGAGGGGTAAGGAGGGCCCAGTACTTC. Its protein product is CASSPNLGRGVRRAQYF.

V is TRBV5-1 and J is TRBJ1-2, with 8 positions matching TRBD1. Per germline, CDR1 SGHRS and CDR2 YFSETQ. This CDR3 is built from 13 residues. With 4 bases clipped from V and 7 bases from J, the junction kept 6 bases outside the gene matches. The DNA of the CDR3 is TGCGCCAGCAGCACGGACAGGGATGGTGGCTACACCTTC. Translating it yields CASSTDRDGGYTF.

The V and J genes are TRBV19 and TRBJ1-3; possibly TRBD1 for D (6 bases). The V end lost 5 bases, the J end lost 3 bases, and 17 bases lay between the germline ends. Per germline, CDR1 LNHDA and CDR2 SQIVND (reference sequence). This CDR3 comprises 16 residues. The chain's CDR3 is CASSYRRGASGNTIYF. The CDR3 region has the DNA TGTGCCAGTAGTTATCGGCGGGGGGCAAGTGGAAACACCATATATTTT.

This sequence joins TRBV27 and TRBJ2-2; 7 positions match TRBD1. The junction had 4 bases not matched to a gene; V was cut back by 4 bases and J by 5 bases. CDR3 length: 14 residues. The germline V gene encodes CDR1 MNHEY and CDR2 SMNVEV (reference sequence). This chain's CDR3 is CASSSDRFTGELFF. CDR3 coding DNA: TGTGCCAGCAGTTCGGACAGGTTTACCGGGGAGCTGTTTTTT.